This T cell receptor beta chain was recorded in a study of shared clonotypes between healthy human individuals. Some 27,000 T cell genomes, or approximately 200 ng DNA, went into the sorted-subset replicate PCRs. The table came from immunoSEQ multiplex PCR; TCRdb's copy has only in-frame clones and leaves some out. The sample records about 600,000 clones, around 97% being singletons. In the case of this clone: What it binds is unknown.

Germline V gene sequence: CDR1 LNHDA, CDR2 SQIVND (reference sequence). This CDR3 has 15 residues. The V end lost 3 bases, the J end lost 3 bases, and 15 bases lay between the germline ends. Study-level points and caveats: Apart from blood, nothing was sampled; tissue repertoires likely differ.

Researchers partitioned CD4+ cells into CD45RA+ naive and CD45RA-negative memory subsets. The V gene is TRBV19, the J gene TRBJ2-7, with D possibly called TRBD1 or TRBD2 (6 bases each). The TCR sequence derives from a woman in her 30s in good health. Sequences were obtained from naive CD4+ T cells sorted from blood. Regarding subset: CD45RA+ positively selected. CDR3 DNA sequence: TGTGCCAGTAGTATCGGAGGGGGGCCCTTCTACGAGCAGTACTTC. It is translated as CASSIGGGPFYEQYF.